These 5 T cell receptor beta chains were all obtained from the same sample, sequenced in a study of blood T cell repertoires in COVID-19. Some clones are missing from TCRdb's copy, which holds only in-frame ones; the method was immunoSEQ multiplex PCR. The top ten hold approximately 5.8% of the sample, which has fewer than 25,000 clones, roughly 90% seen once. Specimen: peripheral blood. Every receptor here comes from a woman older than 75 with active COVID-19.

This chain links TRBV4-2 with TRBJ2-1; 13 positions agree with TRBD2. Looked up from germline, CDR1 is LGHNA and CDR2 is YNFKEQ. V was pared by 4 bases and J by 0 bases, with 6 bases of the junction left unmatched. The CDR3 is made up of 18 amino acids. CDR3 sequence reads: CASSLVTSGGASYNEQFF. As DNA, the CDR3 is TGTGCCAGCAGCCTAGTCACTAGCGGGGGGGCCTCCTACAATGAGCAGTTCTTC.

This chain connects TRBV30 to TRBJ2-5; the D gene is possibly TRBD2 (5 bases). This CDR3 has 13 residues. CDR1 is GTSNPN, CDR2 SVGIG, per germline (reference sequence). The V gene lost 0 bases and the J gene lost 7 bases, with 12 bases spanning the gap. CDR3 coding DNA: TGTGCCTGGAGTGTGAGGGATCTAGGGACCCAGTACTTC. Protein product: CAWSVRDLGTQYF.

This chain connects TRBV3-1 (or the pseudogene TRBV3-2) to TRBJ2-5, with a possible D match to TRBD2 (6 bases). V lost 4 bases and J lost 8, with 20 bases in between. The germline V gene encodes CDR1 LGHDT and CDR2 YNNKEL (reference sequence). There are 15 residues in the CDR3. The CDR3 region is CASSPGAGSKRTQYF. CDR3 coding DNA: TGTGCCAGCAGCCCCGGGGCGGGGAGTAAGAGAACCCAGTACTTC.

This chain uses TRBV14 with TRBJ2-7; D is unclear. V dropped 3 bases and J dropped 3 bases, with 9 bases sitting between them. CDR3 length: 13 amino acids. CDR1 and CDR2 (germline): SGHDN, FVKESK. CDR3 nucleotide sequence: TGTGCCAGCAGCCAGGTCAGACTCTACGAGCAGTACTTC. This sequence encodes CASSQVRLYEQYF.

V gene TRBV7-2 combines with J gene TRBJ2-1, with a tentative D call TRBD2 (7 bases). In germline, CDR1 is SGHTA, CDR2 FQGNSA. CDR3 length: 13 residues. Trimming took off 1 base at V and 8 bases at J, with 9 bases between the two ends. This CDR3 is CASSLGGGHEQFF. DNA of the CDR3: TGTGCCAGCAGCTTAGGGGGGGGCCATGAGCAGTTCTTC. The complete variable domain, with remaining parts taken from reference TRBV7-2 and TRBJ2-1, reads GAGVSQSPSNKVTEKGKDVELRCDPISGHTALYWYRQSLGQGLEFLIYFQGNSAPDKSGLPSDRFSAERTGGSVSTLTIQRTQQEDSAVYLCASSLGGGHEQFFGPGTRLTVL.